This T cell receptor beta chain was identified in a study of response to subunit inactivated influenza vaccine. TCRdb re-called the RT-PCR reads with MiXCR, one entry per CDR3 protein. The repertoire holds about half a million distinct CDR3 sequences, with roughly 11% as singletons. The J segment lost 5 bases and the V segment lost 3 bases, leaving 7 bases of the junction unmatched. Germline CDR1 reads SEHNR; CDR2 reads FQNEAQ (reference sequence). This CDR3 comprises 15 residues. This clonotype has just a few counts. This sequence joins TRBV7-9 and TRBJ2-7, with 10 bases lining up with TRBD2. The sequence came from a man in his forties or fifties who received an inactivated influenza vaccine. The specimen comprised PBMCs from blood, sampled around seven weeks after vaccination. The CDR3 DNA reads TGTGCCAGCAGCTTCGCTAGCGGGAGCGTCAACGAGCAGTACTTC. This translates into CASSFASGSVNEQYF.